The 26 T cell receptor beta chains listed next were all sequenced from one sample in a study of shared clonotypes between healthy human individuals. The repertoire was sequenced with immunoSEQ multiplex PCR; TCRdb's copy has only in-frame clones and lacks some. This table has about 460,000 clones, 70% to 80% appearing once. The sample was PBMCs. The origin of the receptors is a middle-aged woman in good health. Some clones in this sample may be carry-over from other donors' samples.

The CDR3 loop reads CASSLYVGLAGDRQYF. The CDR3 nucleotides read TGTGCCAGCAGTTTATACGTAGGCCTAGCGGGCGATCGGCAGTACTTC. The J gene is TRBJ2-7, the V gene TRBV27, with TRBD2 identical over 8 bases. CDR3 size: 16 residues. Germline V gives CDR1 MNHEY, CDR2 SMNVEV (reference sequence). Trimming at V came to 1 base and at J to 9 bases, leaving 14 bases not matched to a gene.

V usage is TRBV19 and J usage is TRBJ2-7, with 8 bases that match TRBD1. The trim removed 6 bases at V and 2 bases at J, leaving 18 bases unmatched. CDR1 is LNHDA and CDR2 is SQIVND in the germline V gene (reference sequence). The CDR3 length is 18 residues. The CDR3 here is CASSTRGQGAFPTYEQYF. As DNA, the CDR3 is TGTGCCAGTAGCACCCGAGGGCAGGGGGCTTTCCCGACCTACGAGCAGTACTTC.

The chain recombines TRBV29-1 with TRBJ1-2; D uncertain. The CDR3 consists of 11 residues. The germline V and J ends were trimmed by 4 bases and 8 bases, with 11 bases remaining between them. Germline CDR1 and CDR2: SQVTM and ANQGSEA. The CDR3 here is CSVVISGGYTF. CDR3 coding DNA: TGCAGCGTTGTAATAAGCGGCGGCTACACCTTC.

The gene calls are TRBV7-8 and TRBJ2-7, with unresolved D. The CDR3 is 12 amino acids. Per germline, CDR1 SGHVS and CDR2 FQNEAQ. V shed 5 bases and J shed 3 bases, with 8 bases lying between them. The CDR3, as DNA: TGTGCCAGCAGCCCTATCAACTACGAGCAGTACTTC. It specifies CASSPINYEQYF.

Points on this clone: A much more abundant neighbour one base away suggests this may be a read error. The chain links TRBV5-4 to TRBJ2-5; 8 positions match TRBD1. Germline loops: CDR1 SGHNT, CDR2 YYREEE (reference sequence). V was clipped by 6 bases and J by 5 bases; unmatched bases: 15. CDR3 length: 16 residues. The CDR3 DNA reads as TGTGCCAGCAACAGCTGCGGACAGGGAATTTGGGAGACCCAGTACTTC. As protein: CASNSCGQGIWETQYF.

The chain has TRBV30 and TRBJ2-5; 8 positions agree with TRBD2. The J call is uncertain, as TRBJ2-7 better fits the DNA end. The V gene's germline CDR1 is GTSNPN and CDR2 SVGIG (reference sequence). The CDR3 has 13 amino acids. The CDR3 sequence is CAWTGTRDYEQYF. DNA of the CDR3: TGTGCCTGGACCGGGACTAGGGACTACGAGCAGTACTTC.

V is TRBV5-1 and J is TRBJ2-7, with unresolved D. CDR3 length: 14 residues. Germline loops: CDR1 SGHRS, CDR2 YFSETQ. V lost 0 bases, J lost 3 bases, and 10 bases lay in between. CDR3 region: CASSLGQEFYEQYF. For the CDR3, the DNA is TGCGCCAGCAGCTTGGGGCAGGAGTTCTACGAGCAGTACTTC.

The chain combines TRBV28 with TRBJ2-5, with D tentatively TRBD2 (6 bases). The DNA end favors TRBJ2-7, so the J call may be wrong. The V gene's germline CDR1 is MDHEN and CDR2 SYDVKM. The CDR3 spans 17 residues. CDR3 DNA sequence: TGTGCCAGCTTTGCCCGGCAGGGACTCCGAAGCTCCTACGAGCAGTACTTC. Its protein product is CASFARQGLRSSYEQYF.

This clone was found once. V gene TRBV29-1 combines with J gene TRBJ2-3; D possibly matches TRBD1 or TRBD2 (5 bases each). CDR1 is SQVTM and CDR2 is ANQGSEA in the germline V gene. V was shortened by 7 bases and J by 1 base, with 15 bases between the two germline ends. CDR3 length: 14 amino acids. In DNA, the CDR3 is TGCAGCGCCGAGCCGGGGCTGGGCACAGATACGCAGTATTTT. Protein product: CSAEPGLGTDTQYF.

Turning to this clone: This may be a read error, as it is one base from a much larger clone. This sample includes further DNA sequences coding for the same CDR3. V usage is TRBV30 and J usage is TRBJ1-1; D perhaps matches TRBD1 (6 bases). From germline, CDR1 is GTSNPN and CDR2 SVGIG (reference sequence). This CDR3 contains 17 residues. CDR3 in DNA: TGTGCCTGGAGTCCCCCAGGGGCCAACTCCATGAACACTGAAGCTTTCTTC. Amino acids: CAWSPPGANSMNTEAFF.

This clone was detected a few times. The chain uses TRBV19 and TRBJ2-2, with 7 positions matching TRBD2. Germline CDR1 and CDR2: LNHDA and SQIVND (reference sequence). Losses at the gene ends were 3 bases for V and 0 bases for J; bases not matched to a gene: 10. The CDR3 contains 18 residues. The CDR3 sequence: CASSIHAGETPNTGELFF. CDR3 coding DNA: TGTGCCAGTAGTATCCACGCGGGAGAGACCCCGAACACCGGGGAGCTGTTTTTT.

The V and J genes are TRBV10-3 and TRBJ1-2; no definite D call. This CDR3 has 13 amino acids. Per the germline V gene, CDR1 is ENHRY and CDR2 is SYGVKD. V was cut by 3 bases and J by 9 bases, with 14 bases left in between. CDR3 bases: TGTGCCATCAGTGACCGGGCTGGGATTAGCTACACCTTC. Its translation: CAISDRAGISYTF.

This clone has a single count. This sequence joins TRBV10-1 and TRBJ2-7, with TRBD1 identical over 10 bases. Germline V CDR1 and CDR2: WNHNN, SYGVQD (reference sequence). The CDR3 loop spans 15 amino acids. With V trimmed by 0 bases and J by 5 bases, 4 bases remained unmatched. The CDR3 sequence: CASSESRDRGHEQYF. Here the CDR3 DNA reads TGCGCCAGCAGTGAGTCGAGGGACAGGGGCCACGAGCAGTACTTC.

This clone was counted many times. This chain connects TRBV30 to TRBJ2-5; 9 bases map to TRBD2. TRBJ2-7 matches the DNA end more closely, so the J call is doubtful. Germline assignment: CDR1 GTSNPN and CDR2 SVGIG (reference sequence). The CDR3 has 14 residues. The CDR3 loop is CAWRPWREGREQYF. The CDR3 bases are TGTGCCTGGAGGCCCTGGCGGGAGGGCCGCGAGCAGTACTTC.

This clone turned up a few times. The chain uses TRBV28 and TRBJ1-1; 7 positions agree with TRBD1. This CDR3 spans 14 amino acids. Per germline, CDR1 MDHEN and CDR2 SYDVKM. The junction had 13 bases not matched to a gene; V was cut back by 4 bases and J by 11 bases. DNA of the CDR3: TGTGCCAGCAGTTACGGGACAGCCAGTCAAACGGCTTTCTTT. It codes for CASSYGTASQTAFF. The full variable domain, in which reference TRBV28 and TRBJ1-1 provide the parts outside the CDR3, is DVKVTQSSRYLVKRTGEKVFLECVQDMDHENMFWYRQDPGLGLRLIYFSYDVKMKEKGDIPEGYSVSREKKERFSLILESASTNQTSMYLCASSYGTASQTAFFGQGTRLTVV.

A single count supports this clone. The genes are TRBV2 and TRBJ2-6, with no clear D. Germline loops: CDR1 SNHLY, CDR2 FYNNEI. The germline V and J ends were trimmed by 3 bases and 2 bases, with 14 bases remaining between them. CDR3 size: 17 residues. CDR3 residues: CASSDDHPWAGANVLTF. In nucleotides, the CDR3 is TGTGCCAGCAGTGACGACCATCCATGGGCTGGGGCCAACGTCCTGACTTTC.

Here the CDR3 reads CAIRNEPGQAYGYTF. In DNA, the CDR3 is TGTGCCATCCGTAATGAACCGGGACAGGCGTATGGCTACACCTTC. The chain combines TRBV6-5 with TRBJ1-2; TRBD1 aligns across 8 bases. V gave up 10 bases and J gave up 5 bases; unmatched junction bases: 15. Germline CDR1 and CDR2: MNHEY and SVGAGI. The CDR3 is 15 amino acids.

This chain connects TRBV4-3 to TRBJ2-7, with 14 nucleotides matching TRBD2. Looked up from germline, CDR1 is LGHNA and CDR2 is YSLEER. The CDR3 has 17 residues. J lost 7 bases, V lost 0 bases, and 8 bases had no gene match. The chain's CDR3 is CASSQDTGTSGRGEQYF. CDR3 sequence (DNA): TGCGCCAGCAGCCAAGATACGGGGACTAGCGGGAGAGGTGAGCAGTACTTC.

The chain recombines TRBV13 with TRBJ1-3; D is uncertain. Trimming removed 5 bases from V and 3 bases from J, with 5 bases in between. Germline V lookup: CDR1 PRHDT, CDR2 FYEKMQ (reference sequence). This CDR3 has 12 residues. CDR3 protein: CASSPRGNTIYF. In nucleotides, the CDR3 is TGTGCCAGCAGCCCGCGTGGAAACACCATATATTTT.

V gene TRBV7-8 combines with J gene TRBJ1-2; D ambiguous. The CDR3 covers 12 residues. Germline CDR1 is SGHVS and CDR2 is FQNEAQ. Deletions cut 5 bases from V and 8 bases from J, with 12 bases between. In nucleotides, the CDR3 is TGTGCCAGCAGCCCGAGCCTCCGGGGCTACACCTTC. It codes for CASSPSLRGYTF.

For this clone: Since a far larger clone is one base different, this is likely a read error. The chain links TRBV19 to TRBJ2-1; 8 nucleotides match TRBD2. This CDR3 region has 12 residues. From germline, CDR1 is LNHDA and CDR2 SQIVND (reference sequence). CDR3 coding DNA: TGTGCCAGTAGTATAGAGGGCGGGGGGAAGCTCTTC. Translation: CASSIEGGGKLF.

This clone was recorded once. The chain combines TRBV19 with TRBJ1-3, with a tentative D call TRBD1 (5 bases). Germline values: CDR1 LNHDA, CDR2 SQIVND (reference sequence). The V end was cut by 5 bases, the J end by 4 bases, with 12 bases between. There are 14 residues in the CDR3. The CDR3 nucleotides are TGTGCCAGTAGTCGGGACCGCACGGGAAACACCATATATTTT. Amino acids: CASSRDRTGNTIYF.

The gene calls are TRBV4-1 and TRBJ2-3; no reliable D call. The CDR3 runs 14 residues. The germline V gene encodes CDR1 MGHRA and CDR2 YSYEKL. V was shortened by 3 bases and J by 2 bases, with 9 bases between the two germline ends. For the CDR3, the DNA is TGCGCCAGCAGCCATCCCAGATCCACAGATACGCAGTATTTT. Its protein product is CASSHPRSTDTQYF.

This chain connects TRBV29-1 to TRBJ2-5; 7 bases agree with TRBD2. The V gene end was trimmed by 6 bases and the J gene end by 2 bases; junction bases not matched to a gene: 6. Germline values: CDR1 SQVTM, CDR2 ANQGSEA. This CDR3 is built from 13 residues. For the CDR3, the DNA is TGCAGCGTCACGTGGGGGGGGCAAGAGACCCAGTACTTC. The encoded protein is CSVTWGGQETQYF.

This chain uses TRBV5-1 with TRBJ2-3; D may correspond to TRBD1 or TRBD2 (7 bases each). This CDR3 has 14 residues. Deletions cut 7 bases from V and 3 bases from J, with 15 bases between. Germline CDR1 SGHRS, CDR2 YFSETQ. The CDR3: CASAGGALTDTQYF. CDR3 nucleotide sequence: TGCGCCAGCGCAGGGGGGGCCTTAACAGATACGCAGTATTTT.

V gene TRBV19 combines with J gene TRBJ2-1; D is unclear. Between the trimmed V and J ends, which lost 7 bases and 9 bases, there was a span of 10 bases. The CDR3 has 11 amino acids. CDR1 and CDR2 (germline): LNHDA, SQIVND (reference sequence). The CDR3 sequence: CASTWETEQFF. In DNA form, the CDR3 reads TGTGCCAGTACTTGGGAAACTGAGCAGTTCTTC.